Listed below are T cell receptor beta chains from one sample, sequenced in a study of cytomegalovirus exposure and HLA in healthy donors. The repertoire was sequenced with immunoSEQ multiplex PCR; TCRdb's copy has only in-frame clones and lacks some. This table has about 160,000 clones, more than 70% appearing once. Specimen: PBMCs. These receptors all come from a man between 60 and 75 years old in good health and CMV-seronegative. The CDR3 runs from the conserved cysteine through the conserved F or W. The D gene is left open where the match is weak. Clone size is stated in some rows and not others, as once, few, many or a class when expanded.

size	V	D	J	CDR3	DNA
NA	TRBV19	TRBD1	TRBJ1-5	CASSLRQGANQPQHF	TGTGCCAGTAGTCTTAGACAGGGAGCAAATCAGCCCCAGCATTTT
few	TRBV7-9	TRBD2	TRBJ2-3	CASSLGASGGADVTQYF	TGTGCCAGCAGCTTAGGTGCTAGCGGGGGGGCAGACGTTACGCAGTATTTT
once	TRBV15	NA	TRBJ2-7	CATRDNPKVYEQYF	TGTGCCACCAGGGACAACCCAAAAGTCTACGAGCAGTACTTC
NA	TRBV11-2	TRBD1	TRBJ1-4	CASSPRQGGNEKLFF	TGTGCCAGCAGCCCCCGACAGGGAGGTAATGAAAAACTGTTTTTT
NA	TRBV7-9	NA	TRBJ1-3	CSSRLPGGNTIYF	TGTTCCAGCAGGCTCCCCGGGGGAAACACCATATATTTT
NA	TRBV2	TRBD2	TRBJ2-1	CASRDRTSGDYNEQFF	TGTGCCAGCAGGGACAGAACTAGCGGTGACTACAATGAGCAGTTCTTC
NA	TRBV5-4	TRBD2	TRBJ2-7	CASSLAGGMTYEQYF	TGTGCCAGCAGCTTAGCGGGGGGGATGACCTACGAGCAGTACTTC
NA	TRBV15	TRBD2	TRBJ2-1	CATSRERGGLGVSEQFF	TGTGCCACCAGCAGAGAAAGGGGGGGACTAGGGGTTAGTGAGCAGTTCTTC
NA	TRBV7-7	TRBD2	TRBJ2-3	CASSRGTSLTDTQYF	TGTGCCAGCAGCAGAGGGACTAGCCTGACAGATACGCAGTATTTT
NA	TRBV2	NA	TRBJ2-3	CASSPLPMGTQYF	TGTGCCAGCAGCCCCCTTCCCATGGGCACGCAGTATTTT
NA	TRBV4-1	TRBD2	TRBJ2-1	CASSQAQRDLVYNEQFF	TGCGCCAGCAGCCAAGCCCAGCGGGATCTGGTTTATAATGAGCAGTTCTTC
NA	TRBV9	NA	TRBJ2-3	CASSVDTGLEDTQYF	TGTGCCAGCAGCGTAGACACAGGGCTTGAAGATACGCAGTATTTT
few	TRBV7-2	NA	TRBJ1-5	CASSHDSQPQHF	TGTGCCAGCAGCCACGACAGTCAGCCCCAGCATTTT
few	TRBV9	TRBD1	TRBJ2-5	CASSVALQGAETQYF	TGTGCCAGCAGCGTAGCATTACAGGGGGCTGAGACCCAGTACTTC
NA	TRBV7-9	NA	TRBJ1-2	CSSSQRNNNYGYTF	TGTTCCAGCAGCCAAAGAAACAACAACTATGGCTACACCTTC
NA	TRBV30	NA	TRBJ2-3	CAWTEAGDTQYF	TGTGCCTGGACAGAGGCGGGGGATACGCAGTATTTT
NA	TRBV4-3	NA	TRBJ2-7	CASSQDGGSSYEQYF	TGCGCCAGCAGCCAAGATGGGGGGAGCTCCTACGAGCAGTACTTC
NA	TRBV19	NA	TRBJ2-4	CASSIGANIQYF	TGTGCCAGTAGTATTGGGGCAAACATTCAGTACTTC
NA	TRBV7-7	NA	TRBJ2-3	CASSRFRDTQYF	TGTGCCAGCAGCCGGTTTAGAGATACGCAGTATTTT
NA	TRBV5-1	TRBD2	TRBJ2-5	CASSVGLAGGPRVETQYF	TGCGCCAGCAGCGTGGGACTAGCGGGAGGGCCCAGAGTGGAGACCCAGTACTTC
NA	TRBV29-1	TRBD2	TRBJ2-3	CSELAGTDTQYF	TGCAGCGAACTAGCGGGCACAGATACGCAGTATTTT
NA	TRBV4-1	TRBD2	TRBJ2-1	CASSPRTSGTGYNEQFF	TGCGCCAGCAGCCCCCGGACTAGCGGCACGGGATACAATGAGCAGTTCTTC
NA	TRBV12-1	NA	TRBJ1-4	CASSLRTGEKLFF	TGTGCCAGCAGCTTGAGGACAGGTGAAAAACTGTTTTTT
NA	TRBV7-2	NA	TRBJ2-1	CASSFGTSYNEQFF	TGTGCCAGCAGCTTCGGGACATCCTACAATGAGCAGTTCTTC
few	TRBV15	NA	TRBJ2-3	CATSRARGGRYF	TGTGCCACCAGCAGAGCGCGCGGTGGCCGGTATTTT
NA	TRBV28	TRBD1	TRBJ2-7	CASSPGNRGQVEQYF	TGTGCCAGCAGTCCCGGGAACAGGGGACAGGTCGAGCAGTACTTC
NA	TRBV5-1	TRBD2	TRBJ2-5	CASSWGTSSETQYF	TGCGCCAGCAGCTGGGGGACTAGCTCTGAGACCCAGTACTTC
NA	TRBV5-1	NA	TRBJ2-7	CASSLATLGGTYEQYF	TGCGCCAGCAGCTTGGCTACCCTTGGGGGGACCTACGAGCAGTACTTC
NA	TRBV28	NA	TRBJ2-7	CASRRRRANYEQYF	TGTGCCAGCAGACGCCGCAGGGCGAACTACGAGCAGTACTTC
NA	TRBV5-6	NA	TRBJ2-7	CASSYRSYEQYF	TGTGCCAGCAGCTACAGATCCTACGAGCAGTACTTC
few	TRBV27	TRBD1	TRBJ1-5	CASSSGTGIYSNQPQHF	TGTGCCAGCAGTTCTGGGACAGGAATATATAGCAATCAGCCCCAGCATTTT
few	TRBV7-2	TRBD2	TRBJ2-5	CASSFLSGESKVQQETQYF	TGTGCCAGCAGCTTTCTTAGCGGGGAAAGCAAAGTCCAACAAGAGACCCAGTACTTC
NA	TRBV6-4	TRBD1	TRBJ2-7	CASSPTAPGQGRYEQYF	TGTGCCAGCAGTCCCACGGCCCCGGGACAGGGTCGCTACGAGCAGTACTTC
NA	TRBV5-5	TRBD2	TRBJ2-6	CASRRTPLSGRASGANVLTF	TGTGCCAGCAGACGGACTCCTCTTAGCGGGAGGGCGTCTGGGGCCAACGTCCTGACTTTC
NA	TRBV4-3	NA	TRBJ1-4	CASSHASGEEKLFF	TGCGCCAGCAGCCACGCGTCAGGGGAAGAAAAACTGTTTTTT
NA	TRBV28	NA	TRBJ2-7	CASSLWAGRNEQYF	TGTGCCAGCAGTTTATGGGCAGGAAGGAACGAGCAGTACTTC
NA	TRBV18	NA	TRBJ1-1	CASSPPQNTEAFF	TGTGCCAGCTCACCACCACAGAACACTGAAGCTTTCTTT
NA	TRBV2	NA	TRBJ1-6	CASSERQGNSPLHF	TGTGCCAGCAGTGAAAGGCAGGGGAATTCACCCCTCCACTTT
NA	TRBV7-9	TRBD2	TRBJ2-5	CASSWTSGNYETQYF	TGTGCCAGCAGCTGGACTAGCGGGAATTATGAGACCCAGTACTTC